A selection of T cell receptor beta chains follows, all from one sample in a study of T cells in Graves' hyperthyroidism and ophthalmopathy. In TCRdb, the multiplex PCR reads were re-called with MiXCR into one record per CDR3 protein. The sample yields fewer than 650,000 distinct CDR3 sequences, 12% to 15% seen once. Sample: blood. The receptors stem from a woman aged 40 to 50 with Graves' hyperthyroidism. Both conserved end residues are part of each CDR3. The order of the fields is V gene, clone size, J gene, D gene, CDR3 DNA, CDR3 protein. The D gene is left open where the match is weak. The listing skips clone size in some rows; elsewhere it reads once, few, many or a size class.

TRBV20-1	many	TRBJ2-7	NA	TGCAGTGCTAGTAACGGCGGGGTCAATGCCGAGCAGTACTTC	CSASNGGVNAEQYF
TRBV6-5	NA	TRBJ2-7	TRBD1	TGTGCCAGCAGTCTACTCGGGACAGGGAACGAGCAGTACTTC	CASSLLGTGNEQYF
TRBV18	many	TRBJ1-2	NA	TGTGCCAGCTCACCACCGCTCCCAGGGAATGACTATGGCTACACCTTC	CASSPPLPGNDYGYTF
TRBV20-1	few	TRBJ2-1	TRBD1	TGCAGTGCTAGAAGACAGGGAAATGAGCAGTTCTTC	CSARRQGNEQFF
TRBV27	NA	TRBJ2-7	NA	TGTGCCAGCGCCTTGTCGGGAGCATACGAGCAGTACTTC	CASALSGAYEQYF
TRBV5-1	many	TRBJ2-1	NA	TGCGCCAGCAGCTTGACTCCTATCTCCTACAATGAGCAGTTCTTC	CASSLTPISYNEQFF
TRBV18	NA	TRBJ2-5	TRBD1	TGTGCCAGCTCACCCCTGCCAGGGACAGCCCAAGAGACCCAGTACTTC	CASSPLPGTAQETQYF
TRBV7-2	many	TRBJ1-4	TRBD1	TGTGCCAGCAGCCGGACAGGGATGGTGGCTAATGAAAAACTGTTTTTT	CASSRTGMVANEKLFF
TRBV7-3	many	TRBJ2-2	TRBD2	TGTGCCAGCAGCCCGGGACTAGCGGGAGGTGACGGGGAGCTGTTTTTT	CASSPGLAGGDGELFF
TRBV6-1	many	TRBJ2-3	TRBD2	TGTGCCAGCAGGGACGGTAGCGGGAGCGTAGATACGCAGTATTTT	CASRDGSGSVDTQYF
TRBV29-1	many	TRBJ2-1	TRBD2	TGCAGCGTTCCGGGGACTAGCGGAAGCTCCTACAATGAGCAGTTCTTC	CSVPGTSGSSYNEQFF
TRBV7-9	few	TRBJ2-5	TRBD1	TGTGCCAGCAGCTTAAAGGCTCGACAGGGCCTTTACCAAGAGACCCAGTACTTC	CASSLKARQGLYQETQYF
TRBV3-1	many	TRBJ1-5	NA	TGTGCCAGCAGCCAATCAGGACAGCCCCAGCATTTT	CASSQSGQPQHF
TRBV5-1	once	TRBJ2-1	NA	TGCGCCAGCAGCTTGGCCTGGAGTGGCGATGAGCAGTTCTTC	CASSLAWSGDEQFF
TRBV28	many	TRBJ2-7	TRBD2	TGTGCCAGCACCGAGACAGGGACTAGCGGGGGTTACGAGCAGTACTTC	CASTETGTSGGYEQYF
TRBV12-3/TRBV12-4	NA	TRBJ1-5	NA	TGTGCCAGCAATCGGCAGGGTCCCAATCAGCCCCAGCATTTT	CASNRQGPNQPQHF
TRBV20-1	few	TRBJ2-5	NA	TGCAGTGCGTTCCGGGACCTCCAAGAGACCCAGTACTTC	CSAFRDLQETQYF
TRBV13	NA	TRBJ2-3	TRBD2	TGTGCCAGCAGCCGCGGACTAGCGGGGGCAGATACGCAGTATTTT	CASSRGLAGADTQYF
TRBV19	NA	TRBJ2-7	TRBD2	TGTGCCAGTAGTATGGGAGCTAGCGGGAGTTACGAGCAGTACTTC	CASSMGASGSYEQYF
TRBV6-1	NA	TRBJ1-1	TRBD1	TGTGCCAGCAGTGCCTTTGACAGGGTTGGGGACACTGAAGCTTTCTTT	CASSAFDRVGDTEAFF
TRBV12-3/TRBV12-4	NA	TRBJ1-2	NA	TGTGCCAGCAGTTTGGGCAGGGAGTACTATGGCTACACCTTC	CASSLGREYYGYTF
TRBV2	few	TRBJ2-1	NA	TGTGCCAGCTCTGTTTTGGAAGGGTTCCCCAATGAGCAGTTCTTC	CASSVLEGFPNEQFF
TRBV20-1	many	TRBJ1-2	TRBD1	TGCAGTACGGGACAGGGGGCGCAAAATGGCTACACCTTC	CSTGQGAQNGYTF
TRBV5-1	many	TRBJ1-1	TRBD1	TGCGCCAGCAGCTTGGCCGCGACAGGGACCCACACTGAAGCTTTCTTT	CASSLAATGTHTEAFF
TRBV28	many	TRBJ1-5	NA	TGTGCCAGCAGTGGTAAGGTTGGGTTAGAGCCCCAGCATTTT	CASSGKVGLEPQHF
TRBV28	many	TRBJ2-3	TRBD1	TGTGCCAGCAGTTCCTGGACAGGGGGAAGCACAGATACGCAGTATTTT	CASSSWTGGSTDTQYF
TRBV7-2	many	TRBJ2-5	NA	TGTGCCAGCAGCATAGTTGGGTTAGCCCAAGAGACCCAGTACTTC	CASSIVGLAQETQYF
TRBV20-1	NA	TRBJ1-3	NA	TGCAGTGCTAGTAGGACAGTGGGTACCTCTGGAAACACCATATATTTT	CSASRTVGTSGNTIYF
TRBV28	many	TRBJ1-2	NA	TGTGCCAGCAGTAGCCAGGTATATGGCTACACCTTC	CASSSQVYGYTF
TRBV11-2	many	TRBJ2-7	TRBD1	TGTGCCAGCAGCTTAGGACAAACAGGGGGAGCCGGCGAGCAGTACTTC	CASSLGQTGGAGEQYF
TRBV12-5	NA	TRBJ2-6	TRBD1	TGTGCTAGTGGTACCGGGACAGCGGCCTCTGGGGCCAACGTCCTGACTTTC	CASGTGTAASGANVLTF
TRBV6-1	many	TRBJ1-5	TRBD1	TGTGCCAGCAGTGGTCCCGGGACAGGGTCCAATCAGCCCCAGCATTTT	CASSGPGTGSNQPQHF
TRBV10-3	NA	TRBJ2-1	TRBD2	TGTGCCATCACTGGCGGGAGGGATTCCTACAATGAGCAGTTCTTC	CAITGGRDSYNEQFF
TRBV11-3	few	TRBJ1-2	TRBD1	TGTGCCAGCACCTTGACAGGGGATTATGGCTACACCTTC	CASTLTGDYGYTF
TRBV28	few	TRBJ1-6	TRBD1	TGTGCCAGCGTCGACAGGGAAGTCGTAAATTCACCCCTCCACTTT	CASVDREVVNSPLHF
TRBV2	many	TRBJ1-2	TRBD1	TGTGCCACTACAAACAGGGGAGAAGGCTACACCTTC	CATTNRGEGYTF
TRBV20-1	few	TRBJ2-3	TRBD2	TGCAGTGCTACCATAGCGGGGAATACGCAGTATTTT	CSATIAGNTQYF
TRBV5-1	few	TRBJ1-1	NA	TGCGCCAGCAGCCTACCAGGGACTGAAAGTGAAGCTTTCTTT	CASSLPGTESEAFF
TRBV28	many	TRBJ2-5	TRBD1	TGTGCCAGTTCTAGCCCGGGACAGATAGAAGAGACCCAGTACTTC	CASSSPGQIEETQYF
TRBV20-1	NA	TRBJ1-2	NA	TGCAGTGCTAGAGATTCGGCGGGCGGCTACACCTTC	CSARDSAGGYTF
TRBV20-1	many	TRBJ1-5	NA	TGCAGTGCTAGAGCCCAGACAGGCTATAGCAATCAGCCCCAGCATTTT	CSARAQTGYSNQPQHF
TRBV28	many	TRBJ1-5	NA	TGTGCCAGCAGTTTGGAGGTCGTCCGCAATCAGCCCCAGCATTTT	CASSLEVVRNQPQHF
TRBV5-1	many	TRBJ2-3	NA	TGCGCCAGCAGATTGGACCACCCAGATACGCAGTATTTT	CASRLDHPDTQYF
TRBV12-3/TRBV12-4	many	TRBJ1-2	TRBD1	TGTGCCAGCAGTTTAGGACAGGGCGTGGGAGATGGCTACACCTTC	CASSLGQGVGDGYTF
TRBV28	many	TRBJ1-1	NA	TGTGCCAGCAGTTTATCAGGGACCACTGAAGCTTTCTTT	CASSLSGTTEAFF
TRBV12-3/TRBV12-4	few	TRBJ2-2	NA	TGTGCCAGCAGTTTTTTGCAGGTGGACGGGGAGCTGTTTTTT	CASSFLQVDGELFF
TRBV10-3	NA	TRBJ2-7	NA	TGTGCCATCACAACAGACTCCTACGAGCAGTACTTC	CAITTDSYEQYF
TRBV14	few	TRBJ1-1	NA	TGTGCCAGCAGCCAAGAGAGATACACTGAAGCTTTCTTT	CASSQERYTEAFF
TRBV20-1	few	TRBJ2-5	NA	TGCAGTGCTAGAGGTCCTACCCCGGGGGAGACCCAGTACTTC	CSARGPTPGETQYF
TRBV3-1	many	TRBJ2-1	TRBD1	TGTGCCAGCAGGTCACAGGGGGGAAATGAGCAGTTCTTC	CASRSQGGNEQFF
TRBV28	NA	TRBJ2-7	NA	TGTGCCAGCAGTTCGTCAATAGCGGTCTGGGGCTACGAGCAGTACTTC	CASSSSIAVWGYEQYF
TRBV28	many	TRBJ1-2	TRBD1	TGTGCCAGCAGTTTAGGGGAGACAGGGGTCTATGGCTACACCTTC	CASSLGETGVYGYTF
TRBV18	few	TRBJ1-5	TRBD1	TGTGCCAGCTCACCAGCCCCGGGACAGGCTCAGCCCCAGCATTTT	CASSPAPGQAQPQHF
TRBV7-9	many	TRBJ1-1	NA	TGTGCCAGCAGCCAAAGGGGGGATGCTGAAGCTTTCTTT	CASSQRGDAEAFF
TRBV27	many	TRBJ1-1	NA	TGTGCCAGCAGCCCCGTAGGGGGGGGCACTGAAGCTTTCTTT	CASSPVGGGTEAFF